This TCR beta chain stems from a study of somatic mutations in cytotoxic T cells in rheumatoid arthritis. Study-wide findings and caveats: In about an eighth of the roughly 60 patients, the largest CD8+ clone exceeded 20% of CD8+ cells. Rheumatoid arthritis patients showed CD8+ clonality increasing with age, unlike healthy controls. For CD8+ T-cell clonality, rheumatoid arthritis patients and age-matched healthy controls did not differ significantly.

A word on this clone: Its specificity is not known.

Profiling relied on immunoSEQ multiplex PCR, and the TCRdb table lists in-frame clones only, not all of them. The repertoire has just under 20,000 clones, over 75% of them found once; the top ten carry roughly a tenth. Trimming took off 5 bases at V and 4 bases at J, with 14 bases between the two ends. Germline assignment: CDR1 MNHEY and CDR2 SVGAGI. This CDR3 spans 14 amino acids. Sequenced sample: CD8+ T cells sorted from blood. J is TRBJ1-1 and V is TRBV6-5, with D perhaps matching TRBD1 (5 bases). This TCR came from a woman aged 45-59 years in good health. CDR3 in amino acids: CASSSQGSSTEAFF. The CDR3 region has the DNA TGTGCCAGCAGTAGTCAGGGTTCTAGCACTGAAGCTTTCTTT.